Each of the 29 T cell receptor beta chains below was sequenced from the same sample in a study of CXCR3-negative and CXCR3-positive naive CD8 T cells. Via 5' RACE with UMI labels, TRB cDNA libraries were prepared. Each CDR3 protein gets one entry in TCRdb, which reprocessed the 5' RACE reads and gives no DNA. The sample holds about 62,000 distinct CDR3 sequences. Specimen: naive CXCR3- CD8+ T cells from blood. This sample's subset: CD45RO-CCR7+CD27+CD95- naive CD8+ T cells lacking CXCR3 (TNR3-). These receptors originate from a human donor in good health. Some clones in this sample may be carry-over from other donors' samples.

The rearrangement uses TRBV9 and TRBJ2-7; TCRdb gives TRBD2 as the D gene, but with no DNA this cannot be confirmed. Germline V gene lookup returns CDR1 SGDLS and CDR2 YYNGEE. The CDR3 contains 16 residues. CDR3 sequence reads: CASSPTDSIYNYEQYF.

The CDR3 sequence: CASSSTPGQNNSPLHF. The chain links TRBV13 to TRBJ1-6; as DNA is missing, the TRBD1 call by TCRdb cannot be tested. The CDR3 extends over 16 amino acids. Per the germline V gene, CDR1 is PRHDT and CDR2 is FYEKMQ (reference sequence).

V and J are TRBV15 and TRBJ1-2. The CDR3 has 13 amino acids. The germline V gene encodes CDR1 LNHNV and CDR2 YYDKDF (reference sequence). CDR3 protein: CATSGRPSYGYTF. Together with reference TRBV15 and TRBJ1-2, the CDR3 gives the full variable domain: DAMVIQNPRYQVTQFGKPVTLSCSQTLNHNVMYWYQQKSSQAPKLLFHYYDKDFNNEADTPDNFQSRRPNTSFCFLDIRSPGLGDTAMYLCATSGRPSYGYTFGSGTRLTVV.

J is TRBJ2-7 and V is TRBV7-6; TCRdb indicates TRBD1, and absent DNA this call remains unverified. The CDR3 runs 15 residues. CDR1 is SGHVS and CDR2 is FNYEAQ in the germline V gene. The CDR3 sequence is CASSSLQGQFYEQYF.

The rearrangement links TRBV23-1 to TRBJ2-7. TRBV23-1 has ORF status, its function being uncertain. The CDR3 sequence is 13 residues long. The chain's CDR3 is CASSQRPFYEQYF.

The chain joins TRBV29-1 to TRBJ2-2; TCRdb outputs TRBD2, but without DNA this stays unchecked. The CDR3 is 12 amino acids. CDR1 SQVTM and CDR2 ANQGSEA come from the germline V gene. CDR3 protein: CSVERVGGELFF.

This rearrangement joins TRBV29-1 to TRBJ1-1; TCRdb outputs TRBD1, but without DNA this stays unchecked. This CDR3 has 12 residues. Germline V CDR1 and CDR2: SQVTM, ANQGSEA. CDR3 loop: CSVRGPAGEAFF.

This chain connects TRBV29-1 to TRBJ2-1; TCRdb calls TRBD2, which cannot be checked without DNA. The CDR3 runs 17 residues. The germline CDR1 and CDR2 sequences are SQVTM and ANQGSEA. The CDR3 spells CSVEGRLGLAVKDEQFF.

This sequence joins TRBV13 and TRBJ2-7. The V gene's germline CDR1 is PRHDT and CDR2 FYEKMQ (reference sequence). There are 15 residues in the CDR3. The CDR3 loop is CASSARGGSSYEQYF.

This chain uses TRBV4-3 with TRBJ2-6. The CDR3 loop spans 16 amino acids. From germline, CDR1 is LGHNA and CDR2 YSLEER. The CDR3 is CASSQDGGAGANVLTF.

The chain employs TRBV28 and TRBJ2-2; lacking DNA, the TRBD2 call made by TCRdb goes unchecked. This CDR3 is built from 16 residues. The germline V gene has CDR1 MDHEN and CDR2 SYDVKM. The CDR3 here is CASSFLAIEGTGELFF. Full variable domain (rest looked up from reference TRBV28 and TRBJ2-2): DVKVTQSSRYLVKRTGEKVFLECVQDMDHENMFWYRQDPGLGLRLIYFSYDVKMKEKGDIPEGYSVSREKKERFSLILESASTNQTSMYLCASSFLAIEGTGELFFGEGSRLTVL.

The chain has TRBV28 and TRBJ2-4; the TCRdb call, TRBD1, lacks DNA for checking. There are 16 residues in the CDR3. The germline V gene has CDR1 MDHEN and CDR2 SYDVKM. The CDR3 loop reads CASSPRTGVDKNIQYF.

The J gene is TRBJ2-7, the V gene TRBV28; TCRdb lists TRBD2, though no DNA is available to test this call. This CDR3 has 18 amino acids. The germline V gene has CDR1 MDHEN and CDR2 SYDVKM. This chain's CDR3 is CASSSAFRFGPYLLGQYF.

The gene calls are TRBV20-1 and TRBJ2-1. Germline V gene data show CDR1 as DFQATT and CDR2 as SNEGSKA (reference sequence). The CDR3 length is 14 residues. The CDR3 is CSASWGTGYNEQFF.

The chain carries TRBV12-3 or TRBV12-4 and TRBJ2-7; absent DNA, TCRdb's TRBD2 call cannot be checked. This CDR3 is 14 amino acids long. The chain's CDR3 is CASSGGGFEYEQYF.

This rearrangement joins TRBV27 to TRBJ2-5; TCRdb picks TRBD1, but there is no DNA to check that call. The CDR3 covers 14 residues. Germline CDR1 MNHEY, CDR2 SMNVEV (reference sequence). The CDR3 protein is CASSPGQPQETQYF.

V gene TRBV7-6 combines with J gene TRBJ2-7. Germline V gene sequence: CDR1 SGHVS, CDR2 FNYEAQ. The CDR3 runs to 14 residues. The CDR3 loop reads CASSLGDGSYEHYF.

The chain combines TRBV7-9 with TRBJ2-7. Germline V CDR1 and CDR2: SEHNR, FQNEAQ (reference sequence). The CDR3 consists of 11 residues. The CDR3 sequence is CATGSSYEQYF.

The V call is TRBV5-6, the J call TRBJ2-7; TCRdb returns TRBD1, unconfirmable since there is no DNA. The CDR3 is made up of 15 amino acids. Germline lookup yields CDR1 SGHDT and CDR2 YYEEEE. This CDR3 reads CASSQGQGASYEQYF.

V gene TRBV4-3 combines with J gene TRBJ1-1. From germline, CDR1 is LGHNA and CDR2 YSLEER. The CDR3 contains 13 residues. CDR3: CASSQVAGTEAFF.

The V and J genes are TRBV6-2 or TRBV6-3 and TRBJ2-7; the D gene TCRdb calls, TRBD2, cannot be checked with no DNA. CDR1 is MNHEY and CDR2 is SVGEGT in the germline V gene. This CDR3 is built from 17 residues. The CDR3 protein is CASSYGASGVKPYEQYF.

The rearrangement links TRBV14 to TRBJ1-1; without DNA, the TCRdb call of TRBD1 cannot be checked. The CDR3 loop spans 15 amino acids. Germline loops: CDR1 SGHDN, CDR2 FVKESK. The CDR3 loop is CASSQVTGVTFEAFF.

The rearrangement uses TRBV18 and TRBJ2-7. CDR3 size: 14 residues. The germline V gene encodes CDR1 KGHSH and CDR2 LQKENI. This CDR3 reads CASSPPTGNYEQYF.

This chain joins TRBV29-1 and TRBJ2-3; no DNA is available, so the TRBD1 call from TCRdb remains unchecked. CDR3 size: 14 residues. Germline V CDR1 and CDR2: SQVTM, ANQGSEA. CDR3: CSVEGNRDTDTQYF.

The rearrangement joins TRBV5-1 to TRBJ2-3; the D call from TCRdb, TRBD1, cannot be confirmed without DNA. Per germline, CDR1 SGHRS and CDR2 YFSETQ. This CDR3 region has 16 residues. CDR3 residues: CASTTGGDPNTDTQYF.

The chain uses TRBV12-1 and TRBJ2-2; TCRdb lists TRBD1, though no DNA is available to test this call. TRBV12-1 is assigned pseudogene status. There are 16 residues in the CDR3. CDR3 region: CASNDGTGSVSGELFF.

The CDR3 spells CASSSPQDRVVTGELFF. J is TRBJ2-2 and V is TRBV5-1; TCRdb calls TRBD1, which cannot be checked without DNA. There are 17 residues in the CDR3. Germline V gene sequence: CDR1 SGHRS, CDR2 YFSETQ. Full variable domain (rest looked up from reference TRBV5-1 and TRBJ2-2): KAGVTQTPRYLIKTRGQQVTLSCSPISGHRSVSWYQQTPGQGLQFLFEYFSETQRNKGNFPGRFSGRQFSNSRSEMNVSTLELGDSALYLCASSSPQDRVVTGELFFGEGSRLTVL.

The rearrangement links TRBV28 to TRBJ1-1; the TRBD1 assignment by TCRdb is unverifiable without DNA. This CDR3 is built from 15 residues. CDR1 and CDR2 (germline): MDHEN, SYDVKM. CDR3 protein: CASSFPRGPITEAFF. The variable domain in full, completed from reference TRBV28 and TRBJ1-1, reads DVKVTQSSRYLVKRTGEKVFLECVQDMDHENMFWYRQDPGLGLRLIYFSYDVKMKEKGDIPEGYSVSREKKERFSLILESASTNQTSMYLCASSFPRGPITEAFFGQGTRLTVV.

The chain has TRBV19 and TRBJ2-7. The germline CDR1 and CDR2 sequences are LNHDA and SQIVND (reference sequence). This CDR3 contains 14 residues. CDR3 residues: CASSIGRDSYEQYF. The variable domain in full, with the rest retrieved from reference TRBV19 and TRBJ2-7, is DGGITQSPKYLFRKEGQNVTLSCEQNLNHDAMYWYRQDPGQGLRLIYYSQIVNDFQKGDIAEGYSVSREKKESFPLTVTSAQKNPTAFYLCASSIGRDSYEQYFGPGTRLTVT.